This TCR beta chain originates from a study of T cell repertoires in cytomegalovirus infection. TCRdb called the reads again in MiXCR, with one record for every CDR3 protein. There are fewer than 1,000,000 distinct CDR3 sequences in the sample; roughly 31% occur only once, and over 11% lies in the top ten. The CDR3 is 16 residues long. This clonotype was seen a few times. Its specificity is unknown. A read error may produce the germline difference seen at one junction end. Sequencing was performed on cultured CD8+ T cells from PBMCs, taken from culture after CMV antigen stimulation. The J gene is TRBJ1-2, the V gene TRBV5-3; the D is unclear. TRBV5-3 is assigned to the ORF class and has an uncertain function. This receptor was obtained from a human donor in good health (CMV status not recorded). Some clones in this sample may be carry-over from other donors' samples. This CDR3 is CASSLDPVGTNYGYTF. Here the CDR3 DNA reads TGTGCCAGCAGCTTGGACCCTGTAGGGACTAACTATGGCTACACCTTC.